The rows below give T cell receptor beta chains drawn from one sample of a study of early T cells in non-severe SARS-CoV-2 infection. TCRdb processed the 5' RACE reads anew with MiXCR; each CDR3 protein has one entry. Of some 60,000 distinct CDR3 sequences listed, approximately 12% are singletons. Material: whole blood, obtained at baseline. Every receptor here comes from an adult who was a healthcare worker with PCR-confirmed SARS-CoV-2 infection or an uninfected control (not recorded which). Both conserved end residues are part of each CDR3. The order of the fields is V gene, J gene, D gene, clone size, CDR3 DNA, CDR3 protein. A D gene is named only where the DNA matches it firmly. Clone size, where shown, is once, few, many, or a class for clones that have expanded.

TRBV19	TRBJ1-2	-	many	TGTGCCAGTAGTAATTCTGCTTATGGCTACACCTTC	CASSNSAYGYTF
TRBV11-2	TRBJ2-1	-	many	TGTGCCAGCAGCTCCCTAGTTGGCGACAATGAGCAGTTCTTC	CASSSLVGDNEQFF
TRBV12-3/TRBV12-4	TRBJ2-2	-	many	TGTGCCAGCAGTTTCAGGGTCACCGGGGAGCTGTTTTTT	CASSFRVTGELFF
TRBV6-2/TRBV6-3	TRBJ1-1	-	-	TGTGCCAGCAGTCTGGCCAGTTTGAACACTGAAGCTTTCTTT	CASSLASLNTEAFF
TRBV9	TRBJ2-2	-	-	TGTGCCAGCAGCGTTTATCTCTCCAGGCCCACCGGGGAGCTGTTTTTT	CASSVYLSRPTGELFF
TRBV20-1	TRBJ2-7	-	many	TGCAGTGCCTACCCGGGACGGACTAACGAGCAGTACTTC	CSAYPGRTNEQYF
TRBV12-3/TRBV12-4	TRBJ2-7	TRBD1	many	TGTGCCAGCAGTCCGCGGACAGGGGTCGAGCAGTACTTC	CASSPRTGVEQYF
TRBV6-1	TRBJ2-1	TRBD2	medium-sized	TGTGCCAGCAGCCCCGGTGAGGGCGGGGGGGCAAGTCAGTTCTTC	CASSPGEGGGASQFF
TRBV14	TRBJ2-1	-	few	TGTGCCAGCAGCCAAGGTCCGGGAGCGTGGTACAATGAGCAGTTCTTC	CASSQGPGAWYNEQFF
TRBV20-1	TRBJ2-5	-	-	TGCAGTGCCAAAATAAAAGGAGGAGAAGAGACCCAGTACTTC	CSAKIKGGEETQYF
TRBV20-1	TRBJ1-1	TRBD1	-	TGCAGTGCTACAAAGGCAGGAGACAGGGACCCGGAAGCTTTCTTT	CSATKAGDRDPEAFF
TRBV27	TRBJ2-7	TRBD2	-	TGTGCCAGCAGTTCACTAGCGGGCCTATCCTACGAGCAGTACTTC	CASSSLAGLSYEQYF
TRBV20-1	TRBJ2-1	TRBD1	-	TGCAGTGCTATACCCGGGACAGGGCTATACAATGAGCAGTTCTTC	CSAIPGTGLYNEQFF
TRBV19	TRBJ2-7	TRBD2	few	TGTGCCAGTAGTATAACAAGGACTAGCGACTCCTACGAGCAGTACTTC	CASSITRTSDSYEQYF
TRBV28	TRBJ1-2	-	-	TGTGCCAGCAGTTTAAAGACAGGCGTCTATGGCTACACCTTC	CASSLKTGVYGYTF
TRBV3-1	TRBJ2-7	TRBD1	-	TGTGCCAGCAGCCTTGGACAGGGGGGACCTACAGAGCAGTACTTC	CASSLGQGGPTEQYF
TRBV25-1	TRBJ1-1	TRBD1	many	TGTGCCAGCAGTGCAATGGCGGGGGACAGTTCGCACAAGAACACTGAAGCTTTCTTT	CASSAMAGDSSHKNTEAFF
TRBV20-1	TRBJ2-1	TRBD2	-	TGCAGTGCTAAGGTAGCGGGTTACCAGTTCTTC	CSAKVAGYQFF
TRBV28	TRBJ2-2	TRBD1	many	TGTGCCAGTCTCAGACAGGGAAGGGCCGGGGAGCTGTTTTTT	CASLRQGRAGELFF
TRBV6-1	TRBJ1-2	TRBD1	few	TGTGCCAGCAAAGGGAGAGGGGGCGCGGGAGGCTACACCTTC	CASKGRGGAGGYTF
TRBV6-6	TRBJ2-7	TRBD2	-	TGTGCCACCCTTAAACTAGCGGGAGGGCCGGACGAGCAGTACTTC	CATLKLAGGPDEQYF
TRBV14	TRBJ1-3	-	-	TGTGCCAGCAGCCAAGCGAGACGGTATGGAAACACCATATATTTT	CASSQARRYGNTIYF
TRBV10-3	TRBJ1-1	-	many	TGTGCCATCAGGGGGGTTATAGATGCGAACACTGAAGCTTTCTTT	CAIRGVIDANTEAFF
TRBV28	TRBJ1-1	TRBD1	few	TGTGCCAGCTCTGGGACAGGTTCCGAAGCTTTCTTT	CASSGTGSEAFF
TRBV25-1	TRBJ1-1	-	few	TGTGCCAGCATGGGCTGGGGGAGGGACACTGAAGCTTTCTTT	CASMGWGRDTEAFF
TRBV18	TRBJ1-6	-	-	TGTGCCAGCTCACCGAACGGCGGTGATAATTCACCCCTCCACTTT	CASSPNGGDNSPLHF
TRBV6-1	TRBJ1-5	-	few	TGTGCCAGCATGAAGTGGCAGAATAATCAGCCCCAGCATTTT	CASMKWQNNQPQHF
TRBV5-1	TRBJ2-7	-	-	TGCGCCAGCAGTGATGGACCAGACCCCTCCTACGAGCAGTACTTC	CASSDGPDPSYEQYF
TRBV12-3/TRBV12-4	TRBJ2-1	-	-	TGTGCCAGCAGTTTGTTCGGGGTCAGTGAGCAGTTCTTC	CASSLFGVSEQFF
TRBV30	TRBJ2-3	-	-	TGTGCCTGGGGCCGGGACATCACAGATACGCAGTATTTT	CAWGRDITDTQYF
TRBV7-2	TRBJ2-1	TRBD2	many	TGTGCCAGCAGCTTTCTAGCGGGGGCTTCGACTGAGCAGTTCTTC	CASSFLAGASTEQFF
TRBV7-9	TRBJ1-1	-	many	TGTGCCAGCAGCTTAGGGCCCCCGCTGAACACTGAAGCTTTCTTT	CASSLGPPLNTEAFF
TRBV27	TRBJ2-7	-	many	TGTGCCAGCAGTATTCGGGGCGGGGCGCTAATTACCTACGAGCAGTACTTC	CASSIRGGALITYEQYF
TRBV19	TRBJ1-5	-	few	TGTGCCAGTAGTATGCAGATCGCTAATCAGCCCCAGCATTTT	CASSMQIANQPQHF
TRBV11-2	TRBJ2-3	-	few	TGTGCCAGCAGCTCCTTGGGGTCCACAGATACGCAGTATTTT	CASSSLGSTDTQYF
TRBV27	TRBJ1-4	-	-	TGTGCCAGCAGCCTTAACAGGAAGACTAATGAAAAACTGTTTTTT	CASSLNRKTNEKLFF
TRBV20-1	TRBJ2-7	-	few	TGCAGTGCCAGAAGGGGGGGGCCGGACTACGAGCAGTACTTC	CSARRGGPDYEQYF
TRBV6-1	TRBJ1-6	TRBD1	-	TGTGCCAGCAGTGACCGGGACAGGGGTAGCGATTCACCCCTCCACTTT	CASSDRDRGSDSPLHF
TRBV6-2/TRBV6-3	TRBJ1-2	-	few	TGTGCCCTCTCCGCGTCTCTGCTTCGGGGCTACACCTTC	CALSASLLRGYTF
TRBV6-1	TRBJ1-2	TRBD1	-	TGTGCCAGCGTTCGACAGGGACCCTTTTATGGCTACACCTTC	CASVRQGPFYGYTF
TRBV28	TRBJ1-3	-	many	TGTGCCAGCAGCAACCCGGGGTGGGCACCTGGAAACACCATATATTTT	CASSNPGWAPGNTIYF
TRBV7-6	TRBJ2-3	-	many	TGTGCCAGCAGCTGGCGAGCCCAAGAAGGGCAGTATTTT	CASSWRAQEGQYF
TRBV6-5	TRBJ1-1	-	-	TGTGCCAGCAGCAAGACACTGAACACTGAAGCTTTCTTT	CASSKTLNTEAFF
TRBV5-4	TRBJ2-3	-	-	TGTGCCAGCAGCGAAAGTCGTGGCACAGATACGCAGTATTTT	CASSESRGTDTQYF
TRBV6-2/TRBV6-3	TRBJ2-1	-	-	TGTGCCAGCAGTTACTTTAGGGGGAGATACAATGAGCAGTTCTTC	CASSYFRGRYNEQFF
TRBV7-9	TRBJ2-1	-	few	TGTGCCAGCAGCTACCCGGGACGTGGGCCGCTGGATGAGCAGTTCTTC	CASSYPGRGPLDEQFF
TRBV6-1	TRBJ1-2	TRBD1	-	TGTGCCAGCAGTGAAACCCGGACAGGGGGAGCCTATGGCTACACCTTC	CASSETRTGGAYGYTF